The text below deals with one TCR beta chain. The target of this receptor is not known. The input lacks base qualities; no much larger clone sits a single base away. The data were taken from a study of OX40 agonist ivuxolimab in advanced cancers. Study-wide context: The costimulatory receptor OX40 (CD134) was targeted by ivuxolimab, a fully human IgG2 agonistic monoclonal antibody. Patients were allowed to have had prior anti-PD-1, anti-PD-L1 or anti-CTLA-4 therapy, and approximately 39% of the dose-escalation patients had been treated with checkpoint inhibitors. A male proportion of around 80% and a mean age of 60 years, ranging from 23 to 79, were recorded for the dose-escalation cohort. Intravenous ivuxolimab was administered to patients every 2 weeks at six dose levels: 0.01, 0.1, 0.3, 1.5, 3 and 10 mg/kg. Of the 50 to 55 patients in dose escalation, 19 had hepatocellular carcinoma, some 15 had melanoma, 9 had renal cell carcinoma and 9 had head and neck cancer. The monotherapy dose-escalation portion (N of about 49 patients) of the phase I ivuxolimab trial is reported in the paper. Partial responses were achieved by three dose-escalation patients, of whom one had hepatocellular carcinoma and two had cutaneous melanoma. Peripheral TCRbeta sequencing was intended to test whether TCR sequence diversity was altered and clonal T-cell expansion was caused by ivuxolimab.

To sequence the TCRbeta CDR3 region, genomic DNA was isolated from the sorted cells. TCRbeta CDR3 regions were sequenced using the immunoSEQ Assay. This is the immuneACCESS table as TCRdb keeps it, with only in-frame sequences that have V and J called. A part of the clones is gone; compared with another copy, unresolved V genes explain less than half, and the rest is unexplained. Within this sample are roughly 49,000 clones, with nearly 80% of them counted one time only. Over 6.5% of the sample is in the top ten clones. The trial excluded patients who had a history of autoimmune disease or who were on systemic immunosuppression. Peripheral blood for TCR sequencing was collected from all dose cohorts at baseline, on cycle 4 day 1, and on cycle 7 day 1. Samples were obtained from an open-label, multicenter, first-in-human phase I dose-escalation trial of ivuxolimab. Adults with locally advanced or metastatic head and neck squamous cell, hepatocellular, melanoma or renal cell carcinoma were enrolled in the trial. Before TCR sequencing, CD4+ and CD8+ T cells were separately sorted from peripheral blood.

V has 5 bases trimmed and J has 4 bases trimmed; junction bases matching no gene number 2. The CDR3, from cysteine to phenylalanine, totals 14 residues. The retained sequence is limited to the CDR3, 42 bases, with the frame set at the first base. From a lookup of the germline V gene, CDR1 and CDR2 are SNHLY and FYNNEI. What the study reported, not specific to this receptor: In the 0.1-3.0 mg/kg groups, partial responders were among the patients with the lowest normalized peripheral clonal expansion, particularly in CD8+ T cells. The antigen specificity of the clonally expanded peripheral T cells was not determined. Low levels of normalized T-cell clonal expansion were also shown by some nonresponding patients. Clonal expansion of both CD4+ and CD8+ blood T cells was observed from baseline to week 6 at doses 0.1 to 3.0 mg/kg. After ivuxolimab, CD8+ T cells had more expanded clones than CD4+ T cells on average.

The rearrangement joined TRBV2 to TRBJ1-5; TRBD1 aligns with 10 central bases. The sample consisted of CD4+ or CD8+ T cells sorted from blood, taken in a trial of the OX40 agonist ivuxolimab. The sequence was collected from an adult with an advanced solid tumor such as melanoma, head and neck, liver or kidney cancer. DNA sequence: TGTGCCAGCAGTTGGACAGGGGGTAATCAGCCCCAGCATTTT. It is translated as CASSWTGGNQPQHF. Reference TRBV2 and TRBJ1-5 genes cover what lies past the CDR3, so the full variable domain is EPEVTQTPSHQVTQMGQEVILRCVPISNHLYFYWYRQILGQKVEFLVSFYNNEISEKSEIFDDQFSVERPDGSNFTLKIRSTKLEDSAMYFCASSWTGGNQPQHFGDGTRLSIL.